This T cell receptor (beta chain) originates from a study of human T cells and chemical hapten exposure. Study as a whole: Throughout a study of about 6 months, patients underwent weekly scalp administration of diphenylcyclopropenone doses.

Original data processing: Samples contained a median of 95,638 TCRs, with a range of roughly 20,000 to 690,600. MiXCR, applied by TCRdb to the RACE reads, yields one record per CDR3 protein. The V and J calls come from TCRdb's annotation, not from the publication. The sample lists 300,000 to 450,000 distinct CDR3 sequences, approximately 5% occurring once. Described time point: pre-sensitization, week 0. The treatment denotes: therapeutic diphenylcyclopropenone sensitization with weekly scalp DPC. V gave up 4 bases and J gave up 3 bases, with 15 bases separating them. CDR1 LGHNA and CDR2 YNFKEQ come from the germline V gene. The CDR3 has 15 residues. This clonotype was recorded many times.

The rearrangement links TRBV4-2 to TRBJ1-2, with D perhaps matching TRBD1 (5 bases). The material sequenced was whole blood, taken in connection with sensitization to the hapten diphenylcyclopropenone (DPC). The TCR was taken from a woman in her forties or fifties with alopecia areata. Some clones in this sample may be carry-over from other donors' samples. CDR3: CASSRGEGGDYGYTF. CDR3 nucleotide sequence: TGTGCCAGCAGCCGGGGGGAAGGCGGAGACTATGGCTACACCTTC.